Following are 24 T cell receptor beta chains from one sample sequenced in a study of blood T cell repertoires in COVID-19. TCRdb's copy holds only in-frame clones and misses some; the assay was immunoSEQ multiplex PCR. This table has some 180,000 clones, around 90% appearing once. The material sequenced was peripheral blood. The origin of the receptors is a man aged 45 to 65 with acute or convalescent COVID-19.

The gene calls are TRBV6-2 or TRBV6-3 and TRBJ2-3; 10 positions match TRBD2. Germline lookup yields CDR1 MNHEY and CDR2 SVGEGT. V was clipped by 5 bases and J by 5 bases; unmatched bases: 10. The CDR3 has 16 residues. The CDR3 DNA sequence: TGTGCCAGCAGTCCCCTCAGCGGGGGGGCAAGAGATACGCAGTATTTT. It codes for CASSPLSGGARDTQYF.

This chain links TRBV10-2 with TRBJ1-5, with 7 bases fitting TRBD1. V lost 3 bases and J lost 3; bases outside the gene matches: 5. The germline V gene encodes CDR1 WSHSY and CDR2 SAAADI. CDR3 size: 15 residues. The CDR3 sequence: CASSEGGLNNQPQHF. CDR3 nucleotide sequence: TGCGCCAGCAGTGAAGGGGGCCTGAACAATCAGCCCCAGCATTTT.

The chain links TRBV5-1 to TRBJ2-1; TRBD2 matches 12 bases. CDR1 is SGHRS and CDR2 is YFSETQ in the germline V gene. With V trimmed by 2 bases and J by 8 bases, 5 bases remained unmatched. The CDR3 has 15 amino acids. CDR3 sequence reads: CASSFASGRADEQFF. CDR3 in DNA: TGCGCCAGCAGCTTTGCTAGCGGGAGGGCCGATGAGCAGTTCTTC.

CDR3 protein: CASSIGTVDQPQHF. Written as DNA, the CDR3 is TGTGCCAGTAGTATTGGGACAGTGGATCAGCCCCAGCATTTT. This rearrangement joins TRBV19 to TRBJ1-5, with 7 positions matching TRBD1. V dropped 3 bases and J dropped 5; count of bases not matched to a gene: 4. Per the germline V gene, CDR1 is LNHDA and CDR2 is SQIVND (reference sequence). The CDR3 has 14 residues.

The V gene is TRBV5-6, the J gene TRBJ2-7, with TRBD2 matching over 9 bases. The CDR3 totals 15 residues. Germline-derived CDR1 and CDR2 are SGHDT and YYEEEE. V was pared by 0 bases and J by 7 bases, with 8 bases of the junction left unmatched. Written as DNA, the CDR3 is TGTGCCAGCAGCTTGGGCCTAGCGGGGCGTCGAGAGCAGTACTTC. Translating it yields CASSLGLAGRREQYF.

V gene TRBV6-5 combines with J gene TRBJ1-4; a possible D gene is TRBD1 (5 bases). The CDR3 is made up of 12 amino acids. Germline-derived CDR1 and CDR2 are MNHEY and SVGAGI. V lost 6 bases to trimming and J lost 7 bases, with 9 bases between them. CDR3 region: CASRGLSEKLFF. CDR3 in DNA: TGTGCCAGCAGGGGGCTAAGTGAAAAACTGTTTTTT.

In DNA form, the CDR3 reads TGTGCCTGGAGTGCCGGGTACCTGAACTATGGCTACACCTTC. Translated: CAWSAGYLNYGYTF. The chain combines TRBV30 with TRBJ1-2; D not resolved. Germline CDR1 reads GTSNPN; CDR2 reads SVGIG (reference sequence). This CDR3 comprises 14 residues. The V end was cut by 1 base, the J end by 2 bases, with 11 bases between.

The chain has TRBV27 and TRBJ2-3; D remains ambiguous. Trimming cost V 7 bases and J 1 base, with 12 bases left between them. The V gene's germline CDR1 is MNHEY and CDR2 SMNVEV (reference sequence). This CDR3 comprises 14 residues. The CDR3 nucleotides are TGTGCCAGCATGATAGGTCGGGGCACAGATACGCAGTATTTT. Residues: CASMIGRGTDTQYF.

The chain joins TRBV28 to TRBJ1-4, with 7 bases that match TRBD1. J was trimmed by 4 bases and V by 8 bases; bases with no gene match: 4. The CDR3 is 13 residues long. Germline assignment: CDR1 MDHEN and CDR2 SYDVKM. The CDR3, as DNA: TGTGCCAGCCAACGGGACAGTAATGAAAAACTGTTTTTT. Its translation: CASQRDSNEKLFF.

This chain links TRBV9 with TRBJ2-3; a weak D match, TRBD1 (6 bases). The CDR3 covers 12 residues. V dropped 4 bases and J dropped 7 bases, with 10 bases sitting between them. From germline, CDR1 is SGDLS and CDR2 YYNGEE. CDR3 residues: CASSPTGNTQYF. The CDR3 DNA reads as TGTGCCAGCAGCCCCACAGGGAATACGCAGTATTTT.

Note on this clone: A read error may account for a junction end that differs from germline. The chain recombines TRBV6-1 with TRBJ1-4; D perhaps matches TRBD1 (6 bases). Germline CDR1 MNHNS, CDR2 SASEGT. The CDR3 covers 15 residues. The CDR3 spells CASSEAGAGSEKLFF. The CDR3 nucleotides read TGTGCCAGCAGCGAAGCGGGGGCAGGGTCTGAAAAACTGTTTTTT.

This chain links TRBV5-5 with TRBJ1-4; D unresolved. The CDR3 totals 15 residues. V was cut by 4 bases and J by 7 bases, with 17 bases left in between. Germline assignment: CDR1 SGHKS and CDR2 YYEKEE (reference sequence). DNA of the CDR3: TGTGCCAGCAGCCCAGGCCTTCAGTTGGGTGAAAAACTGTTTTTT. This translates into CASSPGLQLGEKLFF.

The V and J genes are TRBV29-1 and TRBJ1-3; D ambiguous. Trimming pared 8 bases from V and 0 bases from J, leaving 8 bases between. This CDR3 spans 12 amino acids. The germline V gene encodes CDR1 SQVTM and CDR2 ANQGSEA. The CDR3 reads CSTGDSGNTIYF. The CDR3 region has the DNA TGCAGCACCGGGGACTCTGGAAACACCATATATTTT.

With respect to this clone: Relative to the germline gene, one junction end is altered; a read error may explain this. The chain combines TRBV7-7 with TRBJ2-1, with 7 bases lining up with TRBD2. In germline, CDR1 is SSHAT, CDR2 FNYEAQ (reference sequence). CDR3 length equals 16 residues. The CDR3 sequence is CASSLAGGAGIDEQFF. The CDR3 DNA reads TGTGCTAGCAGCTTAGCGGGTGGGGCAGGGATCGATGAGCAGTTCTTC.

The chain combines TRBV7-6 with TRBJ1-1; maybe TRBD1 (5 bases). The CDR3 consists of 15 residues. With 2 bases removed from V and 5 bases from J, the gap between germline ends came to 15 bases. Germline V gives CDR1 SGHVS, CDR2 FNYEAQ. CDR3 in DNA: TGTGCCAGCAGCTTATTTGGGGGGGAGTGGACTGAAGCTTTCTTT. This sequence encodes CASSLFGGEWTEAFF.

This clone was picked up one time. The chain employs TRBV29-1 and TRBJ2-3; 8 bases fit TRBD2. V lost 7 bases, J lost 1 base, and 13 bases stayed unmatched. Germline V lookup: CDR1 SQVTM, CDR2 ANQGSEA. The CDR3 has 16 residues. CDR3: CSGGARGGFRTDTQYF. CDR3 nucleotide sequence: TGCAGCGGAGGGGCACGGGGGGGCTTCCGCACAGATACGCAGTATTTT.

J is TRBJ1-4 and V is TRBV7-9; possibly TRBD1 for D (6 bases). CDR1 is SEHNR and CDR2 is FQNEAQ in the germline V gene (reference sequence). The CDR3 contains 17 residues. V lost 5 bases to trimming and J lost 5 bases, with 21 bases between them. This chain's CDR3 is CASSQIEWSGENEKLFF. Written as DNA, the CDR3 is TGTGCCAGCAGCCAAATCGAGTGGTCAGGGGAGAATGAAAAACTGTTTTTT.

The chain recombines TRBV5-4 with TRBJ2-5, with D uncertain. CDR3 length equals 12 residues. Trimming removed 0 bases from V and 5 bases from J, with 5 bases in between. Germline V gene lookup returns CDR1 SGHNT and CDR2 YYREEE (reference sequence). The CDR3 loop is CASSLVGETQYF. The CDR3 nucleotides are TGTGCCAGCAGCTTGGTCGGGGAGACCCAGTACTTC.

The genes are TRBV6-4 and TRBJ1-6, with a tentative D call TRBD1 (6 bases). Germline CDR1 is MRHNA and CDR2 is SNTAGT. Trimming pared 5 bases from V and 8 bases from J, leaving 10 bases between. This CDR3 comprises 13 residues. The CDR3 reads CASSWDTYSPLHF. In nucleotides, the CDR3 is TGTGCCAGCAGTTGGGACACCTATTCACCCCTCCACTTT.

The chain is built from TRBV19 and TRBJ2-2; D may be TRBD2 (5 bases). Germline V CDR1 and CDR2: LNHDA, SQIVND (reference sequence). The CDR3 has 14 amino acids. Trimming removed 4 bases at V and 6 bases at J, with 12 bases between. The CDR3: CASSKLEVAGELFF. The CDR3 region has the DNA TGTGCCAGTAGTAAGCTGGAGGTGGCCGGGGAGCTGTTTTTT.

This sequence joins TRBV30 and TRBJ2-7; 9 nucleotides line up with TRBD1. CDR1 and CDR2 (germline): GTSNPN, SVGIG (reference sequence). Trimming cost V 1 base and J 1 base; bases outside gene matches: 14. The CDR3 spans 18 residues. The CDR3 sequence is CAWSAPPWDRALSYEQYF. The DNA of the CDR3 is TGTGCCTGGAGTGCGCCTCCGTGGGACAGGGCCCTATCCTACGAGCAGTACTTC.

V and J are TRBV12-3 or TRBV12-4 and TRBJ1-2, with a weak D call TRBD1 (6 bases). The V end lost 5 bases, the J end lost 7 bases, and 14 bases lay between the germline ends. The CDR3 loop spans 13 amino acids. CDR3 nucleotides: TGTGCCAGCAGTCTAACAGGGTGGGCTGGCTACACCTTC. This gives the protein CASSLTGWAGYTF.

The chain recombines TRBV27 with TRBJ2-7, with 12 nucleotides matching TRBD2. The V gene's germline CDR1 is MNHEY and CDR2 SMNVEV (reference sequence). The CDR3 covers 15 residues. The junction had 3 bases not matched to a gene; V was cut back by 4 bases and J by 2 bases. DNA of the CDR3: TGTGCCAGCAGTTCCGGACTAGCGGGAACCTACGAGCAGTACGTC. Translation gives CASSSGLAGTYEQYV.

The chain carries TRBV12-3 or TRBV12-4 and TRBJ2-2, with 8 bases matching TRBD1. The CDR3 is made up of 12 amino acids. V lost 8 bases, J lost 6 bases, and 2 bases stayed unmatched. The CDR3 sequence is CASQGAAGELFF. Written as DNA, the CDR3 is TGTGCCAGCCAGGGGGCGGCCGGGGAGCTGTTTTTT.